A single T cell receptor (beta chain) is shown here with its context. Its antigen is as yet unknown. These data originate in a study of cytomegalovirus exposure and HLA in healthy donors. Notes on the study in general: It was reportedly the case that the classifier diagnosed cytomegalovirus status with high specificity and sensitivity.

It was with 60 Vbeta and 13 Jbeta primers that the PCR ran. The data were produced by immunoSEQ multiplex PCR, yet TCRdb's version contains in-frame clones alone and is incomplete. This sample yields 95,000 to 150,000 clones, of which less than 90% are seen a single time; 0.2% to 0.3% belongs to the top ten. Germline V lookup: CDR1 MDHEN, CDR2 SYDVKM. This CDR3 region has 23 residues. V was clipped by 6 bases and J by 0 bases, with 38 bases between them. This receptor was obtained from a man aged 50 to 59 in good health and CMV-seronegative. Sequencing used PBMCs. The rearrangement links TRBV28 to TRBJ1-1, with D perhaps TRBD1 (6 bases). The CDR3 nucleotides are TGTGCCAGCAGGAGGAGGGGGTTTGGACCCCCCCAGACCCCGGGGGGAATGAACACTGAAGCTTTCTTT. It yields the protein CASRRRGFGPPQTPGGMNTEAFF.